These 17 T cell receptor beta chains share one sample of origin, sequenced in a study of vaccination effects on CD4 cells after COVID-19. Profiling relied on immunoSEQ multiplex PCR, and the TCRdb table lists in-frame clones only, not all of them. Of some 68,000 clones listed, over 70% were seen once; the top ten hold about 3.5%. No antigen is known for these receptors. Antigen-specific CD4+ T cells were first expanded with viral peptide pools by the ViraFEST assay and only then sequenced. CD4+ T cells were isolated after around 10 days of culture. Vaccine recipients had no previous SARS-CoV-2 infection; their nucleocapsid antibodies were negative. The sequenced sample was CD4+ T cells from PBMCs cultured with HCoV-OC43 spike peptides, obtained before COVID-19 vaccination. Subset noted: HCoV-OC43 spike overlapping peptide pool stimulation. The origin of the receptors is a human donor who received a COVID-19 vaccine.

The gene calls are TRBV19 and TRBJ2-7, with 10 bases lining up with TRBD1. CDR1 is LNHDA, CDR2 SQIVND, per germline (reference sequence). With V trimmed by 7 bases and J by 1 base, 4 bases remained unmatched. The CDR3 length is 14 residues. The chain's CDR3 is CASKRDRGSYEQYV. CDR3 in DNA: TGTGCCAGTAAACGGGACAGGGGATCCTACGAGCAGTACGTC.

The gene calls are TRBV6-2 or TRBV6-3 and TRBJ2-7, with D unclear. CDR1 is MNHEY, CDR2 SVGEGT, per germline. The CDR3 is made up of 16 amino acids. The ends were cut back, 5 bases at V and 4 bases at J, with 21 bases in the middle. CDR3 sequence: CASSPVLNGVLYEQYV. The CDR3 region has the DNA TGTGCCAGCAGTCCAGTCCTAAATGGGGTTCTTTACGAGCAGTACGTC.

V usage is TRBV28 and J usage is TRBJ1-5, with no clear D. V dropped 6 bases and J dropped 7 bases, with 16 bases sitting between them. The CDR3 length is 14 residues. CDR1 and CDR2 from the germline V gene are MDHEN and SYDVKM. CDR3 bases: TGTGCCAGCAGCGTGCTCCAGGATTCCCAGCCCCAGCATTTT. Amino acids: CASSVLQDSQPQHF.

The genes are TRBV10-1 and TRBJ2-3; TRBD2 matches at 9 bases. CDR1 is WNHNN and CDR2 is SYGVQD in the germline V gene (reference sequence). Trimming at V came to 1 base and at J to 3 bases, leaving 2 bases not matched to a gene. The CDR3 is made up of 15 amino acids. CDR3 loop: CASSEWRGGTDTQYF. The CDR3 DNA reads TGCGCCAGCAGTGAGTGGCGGGGGGGAACAGATACGCAGTATTTT.

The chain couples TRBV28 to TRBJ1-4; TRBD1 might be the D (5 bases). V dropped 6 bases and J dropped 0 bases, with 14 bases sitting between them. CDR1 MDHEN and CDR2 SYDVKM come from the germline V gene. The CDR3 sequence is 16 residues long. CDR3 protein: CASSPGTDPTNEKLFF. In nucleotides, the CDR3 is TGTGCCAGCAGCCCAGGGACGGATCCAACTAATGAAAAACTGTTTTTT.

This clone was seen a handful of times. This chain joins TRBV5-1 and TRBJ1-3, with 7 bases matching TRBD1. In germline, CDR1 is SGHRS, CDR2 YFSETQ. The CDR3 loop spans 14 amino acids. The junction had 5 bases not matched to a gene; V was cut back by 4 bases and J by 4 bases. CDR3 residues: CASSATGSGNTIYF. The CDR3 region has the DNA TGCGCCAGCAGCGCGACAGGGAGCGGAAACACCATATATTTT.

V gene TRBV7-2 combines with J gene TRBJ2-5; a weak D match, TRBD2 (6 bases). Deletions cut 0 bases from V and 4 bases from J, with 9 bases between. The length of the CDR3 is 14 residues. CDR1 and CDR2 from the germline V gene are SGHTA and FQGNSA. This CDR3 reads CASSLAVGGETQYF. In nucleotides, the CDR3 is TGTGCCAGCAGCTTAGCAGTCGGGGGAGAGACCCAGTACTTC.

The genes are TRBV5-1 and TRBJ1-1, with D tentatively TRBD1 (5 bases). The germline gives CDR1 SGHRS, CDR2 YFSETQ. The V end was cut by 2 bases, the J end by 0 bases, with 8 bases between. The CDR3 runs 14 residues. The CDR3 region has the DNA TGCGCCAGCAGCTTCACGACAGTGAACACTGAAGCTTTCTTT. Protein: CASSFTTVNTEAFF.

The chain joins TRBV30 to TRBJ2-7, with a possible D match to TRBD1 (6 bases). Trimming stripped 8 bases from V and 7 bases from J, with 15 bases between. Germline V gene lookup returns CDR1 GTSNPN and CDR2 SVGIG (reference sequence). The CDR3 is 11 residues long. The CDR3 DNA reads TGTGCCGGAGGACGAGGGGGTGAGCAGTACGTC. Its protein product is CAGGRGGEQYV.

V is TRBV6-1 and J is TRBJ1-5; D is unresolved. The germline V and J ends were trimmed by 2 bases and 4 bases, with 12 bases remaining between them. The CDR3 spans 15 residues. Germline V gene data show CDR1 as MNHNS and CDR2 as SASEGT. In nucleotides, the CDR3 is TGTGCCAGCAGTGAAATCGTAGAGGGTAATCAGCCCCAGCATTTT. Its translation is CASSEIVEGNQPQHF.

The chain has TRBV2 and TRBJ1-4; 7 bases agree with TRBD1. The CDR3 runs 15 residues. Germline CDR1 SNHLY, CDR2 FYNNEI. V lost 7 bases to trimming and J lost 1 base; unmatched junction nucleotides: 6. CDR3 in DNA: TGTGCCAGCATCCAATACAGGGGAACTAATGAAAAACTGTTTTTT. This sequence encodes CASIQYRGTNEKLFF.

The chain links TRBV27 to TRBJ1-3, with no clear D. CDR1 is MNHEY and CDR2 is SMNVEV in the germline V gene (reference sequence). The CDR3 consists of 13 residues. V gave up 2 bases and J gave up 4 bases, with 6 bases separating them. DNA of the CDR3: TGTGCCAGCAGTTTACGCCAAGGAAACACCATATATTTT. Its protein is CASSLRQGNTIYF.

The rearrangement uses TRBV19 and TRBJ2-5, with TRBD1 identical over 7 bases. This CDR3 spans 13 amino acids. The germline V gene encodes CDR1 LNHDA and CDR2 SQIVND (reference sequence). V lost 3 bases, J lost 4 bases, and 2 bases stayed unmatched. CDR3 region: CASSIPGGETQYF. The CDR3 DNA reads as TGTGCCAGTAGTATCCCAGGGGGAGAGACCCAGTACTTC.

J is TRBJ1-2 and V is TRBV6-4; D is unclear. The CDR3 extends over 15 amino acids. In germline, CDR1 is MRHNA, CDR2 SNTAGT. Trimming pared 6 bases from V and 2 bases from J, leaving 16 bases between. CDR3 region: CASRGGLSKNYGYTF. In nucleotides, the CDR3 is TGTGCCAGCAGAGGTGGACTTTCCAAGAACTATGGCTACACCTTC.

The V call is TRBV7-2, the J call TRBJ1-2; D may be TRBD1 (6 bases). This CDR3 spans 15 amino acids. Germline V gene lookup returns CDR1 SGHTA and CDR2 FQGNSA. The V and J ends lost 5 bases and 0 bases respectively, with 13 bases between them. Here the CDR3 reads CASSPLAGANYGYTF. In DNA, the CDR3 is TGTGCCAGCAGCCCCCTGGCAGGGGCTAACTATGGCTACACCTTC.

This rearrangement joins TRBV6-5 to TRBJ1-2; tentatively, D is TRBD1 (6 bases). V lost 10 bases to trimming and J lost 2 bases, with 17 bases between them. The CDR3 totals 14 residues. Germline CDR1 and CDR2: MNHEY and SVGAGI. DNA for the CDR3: TGTGCCATCCTCGCGAGGACAGCCAACTATGGCTACACCTTC. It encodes CAILARTANYGYTF.

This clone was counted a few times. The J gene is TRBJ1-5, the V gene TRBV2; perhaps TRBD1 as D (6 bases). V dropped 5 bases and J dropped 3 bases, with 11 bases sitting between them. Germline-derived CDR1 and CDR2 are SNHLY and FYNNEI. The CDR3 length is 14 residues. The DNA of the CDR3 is TGTGCCAGCAGTTCCGGACAGTTCAATCAGCCCCAGCATTTT. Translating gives CASSSGQFNQPQHF.